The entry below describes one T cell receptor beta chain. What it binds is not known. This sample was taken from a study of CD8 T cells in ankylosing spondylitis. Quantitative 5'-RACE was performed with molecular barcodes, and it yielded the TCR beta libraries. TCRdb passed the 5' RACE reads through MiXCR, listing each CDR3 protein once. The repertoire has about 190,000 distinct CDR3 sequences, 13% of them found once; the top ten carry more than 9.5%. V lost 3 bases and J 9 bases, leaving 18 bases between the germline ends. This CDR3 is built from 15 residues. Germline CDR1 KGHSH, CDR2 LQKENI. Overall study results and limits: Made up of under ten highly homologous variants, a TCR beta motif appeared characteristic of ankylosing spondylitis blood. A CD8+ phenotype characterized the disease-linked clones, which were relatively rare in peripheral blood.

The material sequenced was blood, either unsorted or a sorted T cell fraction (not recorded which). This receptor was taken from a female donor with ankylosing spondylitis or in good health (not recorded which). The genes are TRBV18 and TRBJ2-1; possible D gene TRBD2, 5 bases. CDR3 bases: TGTGCCAGCTCACCCTCCAGCGGTATAACGATTGAGCAGTTCTTC. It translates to CASSPSSGITIEQFF.